These 5 T cell receptor beta chains were all obtained from the same sample, sequenced in a study of blood T cell repertoires in COVID-19. Repertoires were generated with immunoSEQ multiplex PCR, while TCRdb's copy carries only in-frame clones and drops some. The sample has under 200,000 clones; roughly 84% are singletons. The sequenced sample was peripheral blood. The receptors here all came from a man in his forties with acute or convalescent COVID-19.

This clone was seen only a few times. The rearrangement uses TRBV4-2 and TRBJ2-5; TRBD2 matches 9 bases. The V gene's germline CDR1 is LGHNA and CDR2 YNFKEQ. This CDR3 region has 18 residues. The V segment lost 0 bases and the J segment 4 bases; nucleotides outside the gene matches: 12. The CDR3 nucleotides are TGTGCCAGCAGCCAAGACGGGGCTTTGGGACTAGCCGGAGAGACCCAGTACTTC. Translating it yields CASSQDGALGLAGETQYF.

V is TRBV27 and J is TRBJ1-1; D remains unclear. V lost 5 bases to trimming and J lost 11 bases, with 21 bases between them. The germline V gene has CDR1 MNHEY and CDR2 SMNVEV (reference sequence). The CDR3 is 14 amino acids. The CDR3 DNA reads TGTGCCAGCAGTGGGAGGTCTACCCCCCGGTGGGCTTTCTTT. As protein: CASSGRSTPRWAFF.

This clone turned up a few times. The rearrangement joins TRBV4-2 to TRBJ2-1; D might be TRBD2 (5 bases). From germline, CDR1 is LGHNA and CDR2 YNFKEQ. The CDR3 runs 17 residues. Trimming shortened V by 0 bases and J by 7 bases, and 19 bases separated the two germline ends. CDR3 in DNA: TGTGCCAGCAGCCAAGATCAGGAGCGGCCCCTGGGGAATGAGCAGTTCTTC. Protein product: CASSQDQERPLGNEQFF.

This rearrangement joins TRBV30 to TRBJ1-2, with 7 bases lining up with TRBD1. The V gene end was trimmed by 3 bases and the J gene end by 4 bases; junction bases not matched to a gene: 5. This CDR3 spans 13 amino acids. Germline values: CDR1 GTSNPN, CDR2 SVGIG (reference sequence). CDR3 nucleotides: TGTGCCTGGAGCCCAGGACAGGTCTATGGCTACACCTTC. Protein: CAWSPGQVYGYTF.

The rearrangement joins TRBV7-6 to TRBJ1-1, with TRBD1 identical over 8 bases. After removal of 4 bases from V and 1 base from J, the junction contained 5 bases not matched to a gene. Looked up from germline, CDR1 is SGHVS and CDR2 is FNYEAQ. This CDR3 has 15 residues. CDR3 sequence: CASSYYRGANTEAFF. CDR3 bases: TGTGCCAGCAGCTACTACAGGGGGGCGAACACTGAAGCTTTCTTT.